This T cell receptor beta chain stems from a study of T cells after yellow fever vaccination (dated by TCRdb to the late 2010s). Describing the broader study: The SMART-Seq v4 Ultra Low Input RNA kit was used to prepare libraries from fractions with low cell numbers. To follow T-cell clones before and after both primary and booster YFV17D yellow fever vaccination, bulk TCR alpha and beta repertoires underwent longitudinal sequencing. The cohort comprised two healthy male donors, one aged 18 to 29 and one aged 30 to 40 years. Blood was drawn at multiple timepoints before and after primary and secondary immunization, with bulk PBMC replicates and cell subsets isolated.

This clonotype was picked up many times. Which antigen it targets is not known. No much larger clone is present one base from it, and per-base qualities are unavailable. The study at large found these results: FACS-sorted repertoires could contain abundant contaminating clonotypes from the bulk population, so computational filtering was required. The secondary T-cell response was weaker than the primary response but faster, peaking on day 5 instead of day 15. Most clones expanded after primary vaccination (96% of CD4 and roughly 90% of CD8) were re-detected after the booster, suggesting that broad memory maintenance occurred. A small fraction of clonotypes showed up in both the CD4 and CD8 compartments, probably as a result of convergent recombination. The study included only a couple of donors, which limits how far the findings can be generalized.

What the treatment or condition label conveys for this sample: live attenuated yellow fever vaccine strain. At each blood-draw timepoint, two biological replicates of bulk PBMCs were collected. PBMCs were isolated from peripheral blood using a standard Ficoll-Paque protocol. TriZol was used to extract RNA from bulk PBMCs, CD4 and CD8 fractions, and dextramer-positive and dextramer-negative fractions. Reading from cysteine to phenylalanine, the CDR3 counts 14 amino acids. CDR3 DNA is the only sequence kept; it has 42 bases, read in frame from the first base. The V end loses 0 bases and the J end loses 1 base, and a stretch of 7 bases separates them. According to the germline V gene, CDR1 reads SGDLS and CDR2 reads YYNGEE. Synthesis of TCR cDNA relied on 5'RACE template switching, a step that introduced a universal primer site along with unique molecular identifiers. Priming of cDNA synthesis was performed from both the TCR alpha and TCR beta constant segments. Two PCR steps were used to amplify libraries, with sample barcodes and sequencing adapters being added in the second step. Libraries were sequenced on Illumina HiSeq 2500 (2x100 bp) or NovaSeq (2x150 bp). In the authors' own workflow: MIGEC handled demultiplexing of reads and collapsing into UMI consensus sequences, while MiXCR performed V(D)J alignment. Using edgeR on replicate PBMC samples, clonotypes were called vaccine-responding if FDR was below 0.01 and the log2 fold change was above 5 up to day 15. CD4 or CD8 identity was assigned to each bulk clonotype according to whether the clonotype was present at higher abundance in the sequenced CD4 repertoire or the sequenced CD8 repertoire. TCRdb itself trimmed the public reads at Q25 with fastp, ran MiXCR and retained productive beta chains. Rows with one shared CDR3 protein collapse into an entry with the most common genes and DNA. In this record, the V and J calls reflect TCRdb's handling and not the investigators' own analysis. In all, the sample holds hundreds of thousands of distinct CDR3 sequences, and about 12% of those were seen once. 15% of the sample belongs to the ten largest clones.

In this chain, TRBV9 is recombined with TRBJ2-5; no D gene is confidently identified. This TCR was recovered from a man aged 25-45 years who received the YFV17D yellow fever vaccine. The sequenced sample was PBMCs, obtained on the day of the yellow fever booster vaccination. The DNA sequence is given as TGTGCCAGCAGCGTAGGTTGGAGCCAAGAGACCCAGTACTTC. This codes for CASSVGWSQETQYF.